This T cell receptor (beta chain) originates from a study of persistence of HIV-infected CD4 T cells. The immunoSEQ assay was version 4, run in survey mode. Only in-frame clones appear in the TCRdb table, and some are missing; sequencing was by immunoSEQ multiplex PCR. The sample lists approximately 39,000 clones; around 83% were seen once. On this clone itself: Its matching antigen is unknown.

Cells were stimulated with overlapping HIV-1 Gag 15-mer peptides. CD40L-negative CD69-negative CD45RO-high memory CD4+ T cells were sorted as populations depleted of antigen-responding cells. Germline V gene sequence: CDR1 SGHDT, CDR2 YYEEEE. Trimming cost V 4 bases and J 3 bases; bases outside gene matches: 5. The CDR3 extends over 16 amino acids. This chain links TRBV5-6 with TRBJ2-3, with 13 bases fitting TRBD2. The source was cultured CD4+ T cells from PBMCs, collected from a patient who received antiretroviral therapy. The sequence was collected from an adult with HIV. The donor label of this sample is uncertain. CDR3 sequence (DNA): TGTGCCAGCAGCAGATGGACTAGCGGGGGTACAGATACGCAGTATTTT. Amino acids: CASSRWTSGGTDTQYF.